This T cell receptor beta chain was captured by sequencing in a study of T cell repertoires in cytomegalovirus infection. The wider study: The study used recently identified HLA-C-restricted and well-studied HLA-B-restricted CMV epitopes. Evidence of both CMV infection and a matching HLA type came from public TCR beta signatures. Study-wide results and limits: There were carriers of CMV plus the relevant HLA, and cumulative public TCR beta family frequency identified them. Within the response measured ex vivo, HLA-C-restricted CMV-specific TCR beta clonotypes were dominant.

Using its own MiXCR run on the reads, TCRdb lists one record per CDR3 protein. The table records about 500,000 distinct CDR3 sequences, about 33% of them present only once. Looked up from germline, CDR1 is SGHNT and CDR2 is YYREEE (reference sequence). CDR3 length equals 15 residues. After removal of 4 bases from V and 0 bases from J, the junction contained 5 bases not matched to a gene. This clonotype was counted a few times. Antigen: not known. This rearrangement joins TRBV5-4 to TRBJ2-5; TRBD1 agrees at 8 bases. The clonotype originates from a human donor in good health (CMV status not recorded). Some clones in this sample may be carry-over from other donors' samples. The sequencing here drew on cultured PBMCs, taken from culture after CMV antigen stimulation. The CDR3 reads CASSPRTGNQETQYF. CDR3 DNA sequence: TGTGCCAGCAGCCCCAGGACAGGGAACCAAGAGACCCAGTACTTC. The full variable domain, rest sourced from reference TRBV5-4 and TRBJ2-5, is ETGVTQSPTHLIKTRGQQVTLRCSSQSGHNTVSWYQQALGQGPQFIFQYYREEENGRGNFPPRFSGLQFPNYSSELNVNALELDDSALYLCASSPRTGNQETQYFGPGTRLLVL.